This is a list of T cell receptor beta chains from one sample in a study of vaccination and CD4 T cells after COVID-19. Their recognized antigens are unknown. One entry per CDR3 protein results from TCRdb running MiXCR on the PCR reads. The table has fewer than 25,000 distinct CDR3 sequences, about 38% seen once; the top ten hold 13% to 15%. Sequencing was carried out using cultured CD4+ T cells from blood. The source of these receptors is a human donor with COVID-19. CDR3s include the opening cysteine and the closing phenylalanine or tryptophan. D genes are given only for firm matches. Part of the rows lack a size; the others show once, few, many or a class for expanded clones.

clone size: few; V gene: TRBV12-2; J gene: TRBJ1-2; D gene: -; CDR3 protein: CASRTDSNYGYTF; CDR3 DNA: TGTGCAAGTCGCACAGACAGCAATTATGGCTACACCTTC
clone size: few; V gene: TRBV6-1; J gene: TRBJ1-1; D gene: -; CDR3 protein: CASTHTAGQTEAFF; CDR3 DNA: TGTGCCAGCACCCACACCGCCGGACAGACTGAAGCTTTCTTT
clone size: few; V gene: TRBV20-1; J gene: TRBJ2-7; D gene: -; CDR3 protein: CSASQVANSEQYF; CDR3 DNA: TGCAGTGCTAGTCAGGTAGCGAACTCCGAGCAGTACTTC
clone size: -; V gene: TRBV7-3; J gene: TRBJ1-2; D gene: TRBD1; CDR3 protein: CASSGSGGRYTF; CDR3 DNA: TGTGCCAGCAGCGGCTCAGGGGGTCGCTACACCTTC
clone size: few; V gene: TRBV7-9; J gene: TRBJ1-2; D gene: -; CDR3 protein: CASSLGTDRLRNYGYTF; CDR3 DNA: TGTGCCAGCAGTTTAGGAACAGACAGATTAAGGAACTATGGCTACACCTTC
clone size: -; V gene: TRBV5-8; J gene: TRBJ2-2; D gene: TRBD2; CDR3 protein: CASSSAGYTGELFF; CDR3 DNA: TGTGCCAGCAGCTCAGCGGGGTACACCGGGGAGCTGTTTTTT
clone size: -; V gene: TRBV7-8; J gene: TRBJ1-6; D gene: -; CDR3 protein: CASTPQVNSPLHF; CDR3 DNA: TGTGCCAGCACGCCTCAGGTTAATTCACCCCTCCACTTT
clone size: -; V gene: TRBV5-4; J gene: TRBJ2-2; D gene: -; CDR3 protein: CASSLDTIPTGELFF; CDR3 DNA: TGTGCCAGCAGCTTGGACACTATTCCCACCGGGGAGCTGTTTTTT
clone size: few; V gene: TRBV7-2; J gene: TRBJ1-6; D gene: -; CDR3 protein: CASSLGDSYSPLHF; CDR3 DNA: TGTGCCAGCAGCTTAGGAGACAGCTATTCACCCCTCCACTTT
clone size: -; V gene: TRBV2; J gene: TRBJ2-5; D gene: -; CDR3 protein: CAAGEETQYF; CDR3 DNA: TGTGCCGCTGGGGAGGAGACCCAGTACTTC
clone size: medium-sized; V gene: TRBV12-3/TRBV12-4; J gene: TRBJ1-6; D gene: TRBD1; CDR3 protein: CASRGTEYSPLHF; CDR3 DNA: TGTGCCAGCAGGGGGACAGAGTATTCACCCCTCCACTTT
clone size: few; V gene: TRBV29-1; J gene: TRBJ1-4; D gene: TRBD1; CDR3 protein: CSVGDRGGEKLFF; CDR3 DNA: TGCAGCGTTGGGGACAGGGGTGGTGAAAAACTGTTTTTT
clone size: -; V gene: TRBV19; J gene: TRBJ1-2; D gene: -; CDR3 protein: CASSTSTVNYGYTF; CDR3 DNA: TGTGCCAGTAGTACCTCGACGGTAAACTATGGCTACACCTTC
clone size: once; V gene: TRBV6-5; J gene: TRBJ1-3; D gene: -; CDR3 protein: CASSSLTENTIYF; CDR3 DNA: TGTGCCAGCAGTTCCCTGACAGAAAACACCATATATTTT
clone size: -; V gene: TRBV7-9; J gene: TRBJ2-2; D gene: -; CDR3 protein: CASSLAGQNTGELFF; CDR3 DNA: TGTGCCAGCAGCTTAGCAGGACAGAACACCGGGGAGCTGTTTTTT
clone size: -; V gene: TRBV7-9; J gene: TRBJ2-3; D gene: -; CDR3 protein: CASSQLTDTQYF; CDR3 DNA: TGTGCCAGCAGCCAGCTGACAGATACGCAGTATTTT
clone size: -; V gene: TRBV7-2; J gene: TRBJ2-7; D gene: TRBD1; CDR3 protein: CASSQDTGQGAGEQYF; CDR3 DNA: TGCGCCAGCAGCCAAGATACCGGACAGGGGGCAGGCGAGCAGTACTTC
clone size: -; V gene: TRBV19; J gene: TRBJ2-5; D gene: -; CDR3 protein: CASSRLPGLGGETQYF; CDR3 DNA: TGTGCCAGTAGCCGTCTCCCCGGACTAGGGGGAGAGACCCAGTACTTC
clone size: few; V gene: TRBV11-1; J gene: TRBJ1-1; D gene: TRBD1; CDR3 protein: CASSLLLTGGTEAFF; CDR3 DNA: TGTGCCAGCAGCTTACTATTGACAGGGGGCACTGAAGCTTTCTTT
clone size: -; V gene: TRBV30; J gene: TRBJ1-2; D gene: -; CDR3 protein: CAQDSFYGYTF; CDR3 DNA: TGTGCCCAGGACAGCTTCTATGGCTACACCTTC
clone size: -; V gene: TRBV6-2/TRBV6-3; J gene: TRBJ1-5; D gene: -; CDR3 protein: CASKAPNQPQHF; CDR3 DNA: TGTGCCAGCAAGGCGCCCAATCAGCCCCAGCATTTT
clone size: -; V gene: TRBV9; J gene: TRBJ1-6; D gene: -; CDR3 protein: CASSVGGFDSPLHF; CDR3 DNA: TGTGCCAGCAGCGTCGGAGGGTTCGATTCACCCCTCCACTTT
clone size: few; V gene: TRBV9; J gene: TRBJ2-1; D gene: TRBD2; CDR3 protein: CASSTSGSSNEQFF; CDR3 DNA: TGTGCCAGCAGTACTAGCGGCAGCAGCAATGAGCAGTTCTTC
clone size: -; V gene: TRBV20-1; J gene: TRBJ2-3; D gene: -; CDR3 protein: CGERSDTQYF; CDR3 DNA: TGCGGAGAGCGCTCAGATACGCAGTATTTT
clone size: -; V gene: TRBV20-1; J gene: TRBJ2-3; D gene: -; CDR3 protein: CSASFPLDSVTDTQYF; CDR3 DNA: TGCAGTGCTAGTTTTCCCTTAGATAGCGTGACAGATACGCAGTATTTT
clone size: -; V gene: TRBV12-3/TRBV12-4; J gene: TRBJ2-3; D gene: TRBD1; CDR3 protein: CASSSTGGGQNTQYF; CDR3 DNA: TGTGCCAGCAGTTCGACAGGGGGTGGGCAGAATACGCAGTATTTT
clone size: -; V gene: TRBV12-3/TRBV12-4; J gene: TRBJ2-3; D gene: -; CDR3 protein: CASSPHLQGFSTDTQYF; CDR3 DNA: TGTGCCAGCAGTCCCCACTTACAGGGTTTTAGCACAGATACGCAGTATTTT
clone size: few; V gene: TRBV15; J gene: TRBJ1-4; D gene: -; CDR3 protein: CATAPRTLGNEKLFF; CDR3 DNA: TGTGCCACCGCCCCACGGACTCTTGGGAATGAAAAACTGTTTTTT
clone size: -; V gene: TRBV4-2; J gene: TRBJ2-1; D gene: TRBD2; CDR3 protein: CASSYRGGLNNEQFF; CDR3 DNA: TGTGCCAGCAGCTACCGGGGGGGATTGAACAATGAGCAGTTCTTC
clone size: -; V gene: TRBV10-3; J gene: TRBJ2-7; D gene: -; CDR3 protein: CAISESNRVYEQYF; CDR3 DNA: TGTGCCATCAGTGAGTCCAACAGGGTCTACGAGCAGTACTTC
clone size: few; V gene: TRBV27; J gene: TRBJ2-7; D gene: -; CDR3 protein: CASRPFVAYEQYF; CDR3 DNA: TGTGCCAGCAGGCCCTTTGTGGCCTACGAGCAGTACTTC
clone size: -; V gene: TRBV18; J gene: TRBJ2-7; D gene: -; CDR3 protein: CASSPPGRAYEQYF; CDR3 DNA: TGTGCCAGCTCACCTCCCGGTAGGGCTTACGAGCAGTACTTC
clone size: -; V gene: TRBV5-4; J gene: TRBJ1-1; D gene: TRBD1; CDR3 protein: CASRGQGRTEAFF; CDR3 DNA: TGTGCCAGCAGGGGACAGGGGAGGACTGAAGCTTTCTTT
clone size: few; V gene: TRBV7-9; J gene: TRBJ2-3; D gene: TRBD2; CDR3 protein: CASSLIKTGGRTDTQYF; CDR3 DNA: TGTGCCAGCAGCTTAATTAAGACGGGGGGGCGCACAGATACGCAGTATTTT
clone size: -; V gene: TRBV20-1; J gene: TRBJ2-1; D gene: TRBD2; CDR3 protein: CSAPRLAGLTGNEQFF; CDR3 DNA: TGCAGTGCCCCGAGACTAGCGGGCTTGACGGGGAATGAGCAGTTCTTC
clone size: -; V gene: TRBV6-2/TRBV6-3; J gene: TRBJ1-5; D gene: TRBD1; CDR3 protein: CASSPRQGLNQPQHF; CDR3 DNA: TGTGCCAGCAGTCCCCGACAGGGGCTCAATCAGCCCCAGCATTTT
clone size: -; V gene: TRBV7-3; J gene: TRBJ2-1; D gene: -; CDR3 protein: CASSLGALNEQFF; CDR3 DNA: TGTGCCAGCAGCCTTGGTGCTTTAAATGAGCAGTTCTTC
clone size: few; V gene: TRBV20-1; J gene: TRBJ1-5; D gene: -; CDR3 protein: CSARAPGGSGNQPQHF; CDR3 DNA: TGCAGTGCTAGAGCCCCGGGGGGGTCGGGCAATCAGCCCCAGCATTTT